Listed below are T cell receptor beta chains from one sample, sequenced in a study of control samples from healthy donors and cancer patients. Here immunoSEQ multiplex PCR was the method, and the copy in TCRdb shows in-frame clones only, minus some. The sample records about 230,000 clones, roughly four fifths being singletons. The sample taken for sequencing was PBMCs. These receptors originate from an older woman with lung cancer. Each CDR3 is given with its conserved first and last residue. The D gene is left open where the match is weak. A clone size is listed for some rows: how often the clone was seen (once, few, many), or a class if it is expanded.

CDR3 protein: CASSLANSEKLFF
CDR3 DNA: TGTGCCAGCAGTTTAGCCAACTCTGAAAAACTGTTTTTT
clone size: NA
V gene: TRBV12-3/TRBV12-4
J gene: TRBJ1-4
CDR3 length: 13
D gene: NA

CDR3 protein: CASSLTRDSEQFF
CDR3 DNA: TGTGCCAGCAGTTTAACCCGGGACAGCGAGCAGTTCTTC
clone size: NA
V gene: TRBV12-3/TRBV12-4
J gene: TRBJ2-1
CDR3 length: 13
D gene: TRBD1

CDR3 protein: CASSIDRVTFGYTF
CDR3 DNA: TGTGCCAGCAGTATTGACAGGGTGACGTTTGGCTACACCTTC
clone size: NA
V gene: TRBV2
J gene: TRBJ1-2
CDR3 length: 14
D gene: TRBD1

CDR3 protein: CACSRPGDADTQYF
CDR3 DNA: TGTGCCTGCAGTAGACCCGGGGATGCTGATACGCAGTATTTT
clone size: NA
V gene: TRBV19
J gene: TRBJ2-3
CDR3 length: 14
D gene: NA

CDR3 protein: CASSLEQGGARNSPLHF
CDR3 DNA: TGTGCCAGCAGCTTAGAGCAGGGGGGGGCCCGGAATTCACCCCTCCACTTT
clone size: NA
V gene: TRBV7-9
J gene: TRBJ1-6
CDR3 length: 17
D gene: TRBD1

CDR3 protein: CASSRRTVQETQYF
CDR3 DNA: TGTGCCAGCAGTCGACGGACAGTCCAAGAGACCCAGTACTTC
clone size: NA
V gene: TRBV27
J gene: TRBJ2-5
CDR3 length: 14
D gene: NA

CDR3 protein: CASSYSEGGSGYTF
CDR3 DNA: TGTGCCAGCAGTTACTCGGAGGGGGGCTCTGGCTACACCTTC
clone size: NA
V gene: TRBV6-6
J gene: TRBJ1-2
CDR3 length: 14
D gene: NA

CDR3 protein: CASSFAGSRADTQYF
CDR3 DNA: TGTGCCAGCAGTTTCGCCGGGAGCCGGGCAGATACGCAGTATTTT
clone size: NA
V gene: TRBV6-5
J gene: TRBJ2-3
CDR3 length: 15
D gene: NA

CDR3 protein: CASSTRQGGLNTEAFF
CDR3 DNA: TGTGCCAGTAGTACCAGACAGGGCGGCCTTAACACTGAAGCTTTCTTT
clone size: few
V gene: TRBV19
J gene: TRBJ1-1
CDR3 length: 16
D gene: TRBD1

CDR3 protein: CATLPWDREF
CDR3 DNA: TGCGCCACCCTACCTTGGGACAGGGAATTT
clone size: NA
V gene: TRBV10-1
J gene: TRBJ1-3
CDR3 length: 10
D gene: TRBD1

CDR3 protein: CASSLGWTGAYEQYF
CDR3 DNA: TGTGCCAGCAGCTTAGGATGGACAGGGGCCTACGAGCAGTACTTC
clone size: NA
V gene: TRBV7-8
J gene: TRBJ2-7
CDR3 length: 15
D gene: TRBD1

CDR3 protein: CATSRDRNGAYEQYF
CDR3 DNA: TGTGCCACCAGCAGAGATCGGAACGGGGCCTACGAGCAGTACTTC
clone size: NA
V gene: TRBV15
J gene: TRBJ2-7
CDR3 length: 15
D gene: NA

CDR3 protein: CASSLGTGFSTGELFF
CDR3 DNA: TGCGCCAGCAGCTTGGGGACAGGATTCAGCACCGGGGAGCTGTTTTTT
clone size: NA
V gene: TRBV5-1
J gene: TRBJ2-2
CDR3 length: 16
D gene: TRBD1

CDR3 protein: CATSTGDYYNEQFF
CDR3 DNA: TGTGCCACCAGTACAGGGGATTACTACAATGAGCAGTTCTTC
clone size: NA
V gene: TRBV24-1
J gene: TRBJ2-1
CDR3 length: 14
D gene: TRBD1

CDR3 protein: CASSPDRANEQFF
CDR3 DNA: TGTGCCAGCAGCCCCGACAGGGCCAATGAGCAGTTCTTC
clone size: NA
V gene: TRBV5-4
J gene: TRBJ2-1
CDR3 length: 13
D gene: TRBD1

CDR3 protein: CASSYSGQGNQPQHF
CDR3 DNA: TGTGCCAGCAGTTACTCCGGACAGGGGAATCAGCCCCAGCATTTT
clone size: NA
V gene: TRBV6-5
J gene: TRBJ1-5
CDR3 length: 15
D gene: TRBD1

CDR3 protein: CASSLGGSSYEQYF
CDR3 DNA: TGTGCCAGCAGCTTGGGAGGGTCCTCCTACGAGCAGTACTTC
clone size: NA
V gene: TRBV11-3
J gene: TRBJ2-7
CDR3 length: 14
D gene: TRBD2

CDR3 protein: CASSHSPSMTGSYEQYF
CDR3 DNA: TGTGCCAGCAGTCACAGCCCCTCCATGACAGGGTCCTACGAGCAGTACTTC
clone size: NA
V gene: TRBV27
J gene: TRBJ2-7
CDR3 length: 17
D gene: TRBD1

CDR3 protein: CASSVGGRPTYEQYF
CDR3 DNA: TGTGCCAGCAGCGTAGGGGGCAGGCCCACCTACGAGCAGTACTTC
clone size: once
V gene: TRBV9
J gene: TRBJ2-7
CDR3 length: 15
D gene: NA

CDR3 protein: CASTGLGDEQYF
CDR3 DNA: TGTGCCAGTACGGGACTAGGGGACGAGCAGTACTTC
clone size: NA
V gene: TRBV25-1
J gene: TRBJ2-7
CDR3 length: 12
D gene: TRBD2

CDR3 protein: CASAGAGVGNTIYF
CDR3 DNA: TGTGCCAGCGCAGGGGCCGGCGTCGGAAACACCATATATTTT
clone size: NA
V gene: TRBV28
J gene: TRBJ1-3
CDR3 length: 14
D gene: NA

CDR3 protein: CAIPDRDSYGYTF
CDR3 DNA: TGTGCCATCCCCGACCGGGACAGCTATGGCTACACCTTC
clone size: NA
V gene: TRBV28
J gene: TRBJ1-2
CDR3 length: 13
D gene: TRBD1

CDR3 protein: CASRTPGQGDNYGYTF
CDR3 DNA: TGTGCCAGCAGGACTCCAGGACAGGGGGATAACTATGGCTACACCTTC
clone size: NA
V gene: TRBV2
J gene: TRBJ1-2
CDR3 length: 16
D gene: TRBD1

CDR3 protein: CASSRGDRGVGYTF
CDR3 DNA: TGTGCCAGCAGCCGAGGGGACAGGGGAGTTGGCTACACCTTC
clone size: few
V gene: TRBV14
J gene: TRBJ1-2
CDR3 length: 14
D gene: TRBD1

CDR3 protein: CASSLGSGGNQPQHF
CDR3 DNA: TGTGCCAGCAGTCTTGGAAGCGGGGGCAATCAGCCCCAGCATTTT
clone size: once
V gene: TRBV6-5
J gene: TRBJ1-5
CDR3 length: 15
D gene: NA

CDR3 protein: CASVGYGRVPGANVLTF
CDR3 DNA: TGTGCCAGCGTAGGCTACGGCAGGGTACCTGGGGCCAACGTCCTGACTTTC
clone size: NA
V gene: TRBV2
J gene: TRBJ2-6
CDR3 length: 17
D gene: NA

CDR3 protein: CASSPGTVGGNEQFF
CDR3 DNA: TGTGCCAGCAGCCCAGGGACAGTTGGTGGCAATGAGCAGTTCTTC
clone size: once
V gene: TRBV6-5
J gene: TRBJ2-1
CDR3 length: 15
D gene: TRBD1

CDR3 protein: CASSEGTAKKKLFF
CDR3 DNA: TGTGCCAGCAGTGAAGGGACAGCTAAGAAAAAACTGTTTTTT
clone size: NA
V gene: TRBV2
J gene: TRBJ1-4
CDR3 length: 14
D gene: NA

CDR3 protein: CASSLGQNPNYGYTF
CDR3 DNA: TGTGCCAGCTCACTCGGACAGAATCCTAACTATGGCTACACCTTC
clone size: NA
V gene: TRBV18
J gene: TRBJ1-2
CDR3 length: 15
D gene: NA

CDR3 protein: CASSKTVYNEQFF
CDR3 DNA: TGTGCCAGCAGTAAGACAGTTTACAATGAGCAGTTCTTC
clone size: NA
V gene: TRBV12-3/TRBV12-4
J gene: TRBJ2-1
CDR3 length: 13
D gene: NA

CDR3 protein: CASRFEQQETQYF
CDR3 DNA: TGTGCCAGCAGGTTTGAACAGCAAGAGACCCAGTACTTC
clone size: once
V gene: TRBV2
J gene: TRBJ2-5
CDR3 length: 13
D gene: NA

CDR3 protein: CASSIDRVNTEAFF
CDR3 DNA: TGTGCCAGCAGCATTGACAGGGTGAACACTGAAGCTTTCTTT
clone size: NA
V gene: TRBV9
J gene: TRBJ1-1
CDR3 length: 14
D gene: TRBD1

CDR3 protein: CASSFGSSYEQYF
CDR3 DNA: TGTGCCAGCAGCTTTGGCAGCTCCTACGAGCAGTACTTC
clone size: once
V gene: TRBV7-3
J gene: TRBJ2-7
CDR3 length: 13
D gene: NA

CDR3 protein: CASSRGGNQPQHF
CDR3 DNA: TGTGCCAGCAGCCGAGGGGGGAATCAGCCCCAGCATTTT
clone size: NA
V gene: TRBV7-9
J gene: TRBJ1-5
CDR3 length: 13
D gene: NA

CDR3 protein: CASSPLAGGYNEQFF
CDR3 DNA: TGTGCCAGCAGCCCGCTAGCGGGGGGTTACAATGAGCAGTTCTTC
clone size: NA
V gene: TRBV9
J gene: TRBJ2-1
CDR3 length: 15
D gene: TRBD2

CDR3 protein: CASSLEIYGYTF
CDR3 DNA: TGTGCCAGCAGCCTTGAGATTTATGGCTACACCTTC
clone size: NA
V gene: TRBV7-9
J gene: TRBJ1-2
CDR3 length: 12
D gene: NA

CDR3 protein: CASNSLSEGVGRELFF
CDR3 DNA: TGTGCCAGCAACTCCCTTAGCGAGGGGGTCGGTCGGGAGCTGTTTTTT
clone size: few
V gene: TRBV7-9
J gene: TRBJ2-2
CDR3 length: 16
D gene: NA

CDR3 protein: CASSSTGTSSYEQYF
CDR3 DNA: TGCGCCAGCAGTTCTACCGGGACAAGTTCCTACGAGCAGTACTTC
clone size: once
V gene: TRBV5-1
J gene: TRBJ2-7
CDR3 length: 15
D gene: NA

CDR3 protein: CAINEGTEAFF
CDR3 DNA: TGTGCCATCAATGAGGGCACTGAAGCTTTCTTT
clone size: NA
V gene: TRBV10-3
J gene: TRBJ1-1
CDR3 length: 11
D gene: NA

CDR3 protein: CATRDRDTDTQYF
CDR3 DNA: TGTGCCACCAGGGACAGGGACACAGATACGCAGTATTTT
clone size: NA
V gene: TRBV24-1
J gene: TRBJ2-3
CDR3 length: 13
D gene: TRBD1

CDR3 protein: CASSRDRGSGANVLTF
CDR3 DNA: TGTGCCAGCAGCAGAGACAGGGGCTCTGGGGCCAACGTCCTGACTTTC
clone size: NA
V gene: TRBV27
J gene: TRBJ2-6
CDR3 length: 16
D gene: TRBD1

CDR3 protein: CASSRGGLDNEQFF
CDR3 DNA: TGTGCCAGCAGCCGTGGGGGGTTAGACAATGAGCAGTTCTTC
clone size: NA
V gene: TRBV27
J gene: TRBJ2-1
CDR3 length: 14
D gene: NA

CDR3 protein: CASSVGGSYGYTF
CDR3 DNA: TGTGCCAGCAGCGTTGGGGGAAGCTATGGCTACACCTTC
clone size: NA
V gene: TRBV5-6
J gene: TRBJ1-2
CDR3 length: 13
D gene: NA

CDR3 protein: CASSDILYGYTF
CDR3 DNA: TGTGCCAGCAGCGACATACTTTATGGCTACACCTTC
clone size: NA
V gene: TRBV12-3/TRBV12-4
J gene: TRBJ1-2
CDR3 length: 12
D gene: NA

CDR3 protein: CASSQTGNYEQYF
CDR3 DNA: TGTGCCAGCAGCCAGACAGGAAACTACGAGCAGTACTTC
clone size: few
V gene: TRBV12-3/TRBV12-4
J gene: TRBJ2-7
CDR3 length: 13
D gene: NA